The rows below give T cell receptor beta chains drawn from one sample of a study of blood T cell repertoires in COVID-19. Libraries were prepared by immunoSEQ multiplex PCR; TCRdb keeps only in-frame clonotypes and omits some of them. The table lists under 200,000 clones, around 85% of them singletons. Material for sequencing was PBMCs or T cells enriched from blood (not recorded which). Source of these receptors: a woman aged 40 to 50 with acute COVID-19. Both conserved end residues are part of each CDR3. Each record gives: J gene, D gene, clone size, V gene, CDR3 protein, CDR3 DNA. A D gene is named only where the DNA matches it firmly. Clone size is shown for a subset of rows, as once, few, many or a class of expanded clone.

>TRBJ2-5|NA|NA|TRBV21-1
CASTPGGRGTEGTQYF
TGTGCCAGCACCCCAGGGGGAAGAGGGACAGAGGGGACCCAGTACTTC
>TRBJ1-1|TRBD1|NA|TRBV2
CASSAVDRVQTEAFF
TGTGCCAGCTCCGCCGTGGACAGGGTGCAAACTGAAGCTTTCTTT
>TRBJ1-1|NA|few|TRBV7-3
CASSLEGSTEAFF
TGTGCCAGCAGCTTAGAGGGTAGCACTGAAGCTTTCTTT
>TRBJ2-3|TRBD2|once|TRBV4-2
CASSQGGGTQYF
TGTGCCAGCAGCCAGGGGGGGGGTACGCAGTATTTT
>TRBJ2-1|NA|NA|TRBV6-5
CASSSGLLSEQFF
TGTGCCAGCAGTTCCGGACTGCTTAGTGAGCAGTTCTTC
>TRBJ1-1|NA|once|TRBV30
CAWSVGGHTEAFF
TGTGCCTGGAGTGTTGGAGGGCATACTGAAGCTTTCTTT
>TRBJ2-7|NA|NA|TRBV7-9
CASSFQYEQYF
TGTGCCAGCAGCTTTCAGTACGAGCAGTACTTC
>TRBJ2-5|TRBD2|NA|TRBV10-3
CAISERREETQYF
TGTGCCATCAGTGAGCGGCGGGAGGAGACCCAGTACTTC
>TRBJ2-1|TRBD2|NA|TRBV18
CASSPQLAGGPYNEQFF
TGTGCCAGCTCACCACAGCTAGCGGGAGGTCCTTACAATGAGCAGTTCTTC
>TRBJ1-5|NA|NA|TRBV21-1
CASGENQNQPQHF
TGTGCCAGCGGAGAGAACCAGAATCAGCCCCAGCATTTT
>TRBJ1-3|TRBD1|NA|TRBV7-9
CASSLALTGGPFSGNTIYF
TGTGCCAGCAGCTTAGCTCTTACAGGGGGCCCCTTCTCTGGAAACACCATATATTTT
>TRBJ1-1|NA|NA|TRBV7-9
CASSLFEGGTEAFF
TGTGCCAGCAGCTTATTTGAGGGGGGGACTGAAGCTTTCTTT
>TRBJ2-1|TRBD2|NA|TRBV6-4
CASSDSSSGRAEVNEQFF
TGTGCCAGCAGTGACTCGAGTAGCGGGAGGGCCGAAGTGAATGAGCAGTTCTTC
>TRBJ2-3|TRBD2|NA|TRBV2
CASSVALAGTDTQYF
TGTGCCAGCAGTGTGGCGCTAGCGGGGACAGATACGCAGTATTTT
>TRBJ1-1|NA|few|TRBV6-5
CASSYLPRQTNTEAFF
TGTGCCAGCAGTTACCTGCCCAGGCAGACGAACACTGAAGCTTTCTTT
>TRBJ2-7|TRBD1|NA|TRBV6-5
CASSPSGTGKSEQYF
TGTGCCAGCTCCCCCTCCGGGACAGGTAAAAGCGAGCAGTACTTC
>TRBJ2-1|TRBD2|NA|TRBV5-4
CASSLGTSEYNEQFF
TGTGCCAGCAGTCTGGGGACTAGCGAATACAATGAGCAGTTCTTC
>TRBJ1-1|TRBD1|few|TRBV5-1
CASSLEPGGFPEAFF
TGCGCCAGCAGCTTGGAGCCAGGGGGCTTTCCTGAAGCTTTCTTT
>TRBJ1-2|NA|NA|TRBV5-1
CASSLFRGNGYTF
TGCGCCAGCAGCTTATTCAGGGGTAATGGCTACACCTTC
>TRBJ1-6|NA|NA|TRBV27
CASSLRELNSPLHF
TGTGCCAGCAGTTTAAGGGAGCTTAATTCACCCCTCCACTTT
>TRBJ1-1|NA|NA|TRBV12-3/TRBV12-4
CASSSFPLEAFF
TGTGCCAGCAGTTCGTTCCCCCTGGAAGCTTTCTTT
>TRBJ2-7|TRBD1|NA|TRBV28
CASSSAGTGAYEQYF
TGTGCCAGCAGTTCCGCCGGGACAGGGGCCTACGAGCAGTACTTC
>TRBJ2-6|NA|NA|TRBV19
CASSAGFSGANVLTF
TGTGCCAGTAGTGCAGGGTTCTCTGGGGCCAACGTCCTGACTTTC
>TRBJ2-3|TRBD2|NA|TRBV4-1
CASSQMGLRRDTQYF
TGCGCCAGCAGCCAAATGGGACTAAGGAGAGATACGCAGTATTTT
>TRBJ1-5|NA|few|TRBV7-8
CASSLTTGNNQPQHF
TGTGCCAGCAGCCTCACTACAGGGAACAATCAGCCCCAGCATTTT
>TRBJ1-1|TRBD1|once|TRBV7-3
CASSASQGAEGAFF
TGTGCCAGCAGCGCGTCACAGGGGGCGGAGGGGGCTTTCTTT
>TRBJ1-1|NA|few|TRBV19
CASSPWEGMNTEAFF
TGTGCCAGTAGCCCATGGGAGGGCATGAACACTGAAGCTTTCTTT
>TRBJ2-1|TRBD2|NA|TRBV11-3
CASSLEETSGSRNEQFF
TGTGCCAGCAGCTTAGAAGAGACTAGCGGGAGCAGGAATGAGCAGTTCTTC
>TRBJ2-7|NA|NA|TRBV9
CASSVAAGGNEQYF
TGTGCCAGCAGCGTAGCGGCAGGGGGGAACGAGCAGTACTTC
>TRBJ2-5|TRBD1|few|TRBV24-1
CATSDRGVGTGQETQYF
TGTGCCACCAGTGATAGGGGGGTGGGGACAGGGCAAGAGACCCAGTACTTC
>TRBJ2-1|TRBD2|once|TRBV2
CASSERLAGLNEQFF
TGTGCCAGCAGTGAAAGACTAGCGGGGTTAAATGAGCAGTTCTTC
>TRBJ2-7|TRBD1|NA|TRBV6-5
CALRRDSSYEQYF
TGTGCCCTACGCCGGGACAGCTCCTACGAGCAGTACTTC
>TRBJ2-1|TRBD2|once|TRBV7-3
CASSKRLAGVNEQFF
TGTGCCAGCAGCAAGCGACTAGCGGGAGTAAATGAGCAGTTCTTC
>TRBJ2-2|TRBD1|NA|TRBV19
CASSSYDRGRAGELFF
TGTGCCAGTAGTAGTTACGACAGGGGGCGCGCCGGGGAGCTGTTTTTT
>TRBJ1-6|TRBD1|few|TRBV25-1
CASSGTGADSSPLHF
TGTGCCAGCAGTGGGACAGGAGCCGACAGCTCACCCCTCCACTTT
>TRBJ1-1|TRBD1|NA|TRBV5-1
CASSKDRGGEAFF
TGCGCCAGCAGCAAGGACAGGGGTGGTGAAGCTTTCTTT
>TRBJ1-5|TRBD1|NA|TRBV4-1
CASSQGQDLSNQPQHF
TGCGCCAGCAGCCAGGGACAGGATCTCAGCAATCAGCCCCAGCATTTT
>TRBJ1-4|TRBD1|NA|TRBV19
CASRDTGQGGISGEKLFF
TGTGCCAGTAGAGACACGGGACAGGGAGGGATCAGTGGTGAAAAACTGTTTTTT
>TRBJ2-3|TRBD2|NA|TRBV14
CASSQALSGFATQYF
TGTGCCAGCAGCCAAGCTCTTAGCGGGTTCGCTACGCAGTATTTT
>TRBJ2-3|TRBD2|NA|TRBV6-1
CASSSRLAGDTQYF
TGTGCCAGCAGTTCCCGACTAGCCGGAGATACGCAGTATTTT
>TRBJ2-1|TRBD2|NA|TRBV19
CASSPGLGINEQFF
TGTGCCAGTAGCCCGGGACTAGGAATCAATGAGCAGTTCTTC
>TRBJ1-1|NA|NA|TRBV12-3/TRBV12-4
CASSPLTEAFF
TGTGCCAGCAGTCCACTGACAGAAGCTTTCTTT
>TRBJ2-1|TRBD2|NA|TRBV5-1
CASRATSGSGDEQFF
TGCGCCAGCAGAGCGACTAGCGGGAGCGGGGATGAGCAGTTCTTC
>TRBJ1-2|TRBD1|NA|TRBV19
CASRSRDRGVYGYTF
TGTGCCAGTAGGAGCAGGGACAGAGGCGTCTATGGCTACACCTTC
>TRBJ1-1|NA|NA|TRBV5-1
CASSLWGGPTATEAFF
TGCGCCAGCAGCCTTTGGGGAGGCCCTACGGCCACTGAAGCTTTCTTT
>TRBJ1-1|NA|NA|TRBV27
CASSLWPDTEAFF
TGTGCCAGCAGTTTATGGCCAGACACTGAAGCTTTCTTT
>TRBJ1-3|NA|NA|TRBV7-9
CASSLSEGASGNTIYF
TGTGCCAGCAGCTTATCAGAGGGAGCCTCTGGAAACACCATATATTTT
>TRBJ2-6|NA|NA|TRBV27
CASRHSGANVLTF
TGTGCCAGCAGACACTCTGGGGCCAACGTCCTGACTTTC
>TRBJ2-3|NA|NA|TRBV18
CASSPLLTGDTQYF
TGTGCCAGCTCACCACTCCTGACAGGAGATACGCAGTATTTT
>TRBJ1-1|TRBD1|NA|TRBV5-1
CASSFSSGTGDTEAFF
TGCGCCAGCAGCTTTTCCTCCGGGACAGGGGACACTGAAGCTTTCTTT
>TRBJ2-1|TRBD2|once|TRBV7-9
CASSNTSGRANEQFF
TGTGCCAGCAGCAACACTAGCGGGAGGGCCAATGAGCAGTTCTTC
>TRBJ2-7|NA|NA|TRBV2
CASSEQGKQYF
TGTGCCAGCAGTGAACAGGGAAAGCAGTACTTC
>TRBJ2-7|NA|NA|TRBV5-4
CASRPDSISYEQYF
TGTGCCAGCAGACCAGACAGCATCTCCTACGAGCAGTACTTC
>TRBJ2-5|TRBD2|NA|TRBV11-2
CASSLGGRAQETQYF
TGTGCCAGCAGCTTAGGTGGGAGGGCCCAAGAGACCCAGTACTTC
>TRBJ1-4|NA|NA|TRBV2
CASRKDNLNEKLFF
TGTGCCAGCAGAAAGGACAATCTGAATGAAAAACTGTTTTTT
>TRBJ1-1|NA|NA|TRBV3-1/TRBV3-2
CASSQEGESHRPAFF
TGTGCCAGCAGCCAAGAAGGAGAAAGCCACCGGCCAGCTTTCTTT
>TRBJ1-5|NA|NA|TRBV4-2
CASSQDVRTAQGQPQHF
TGTGCCAGCAGCCAAGATGTTAGGACAGCACAAGGTCAGCCCCAGCATTTT
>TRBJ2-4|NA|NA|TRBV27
CASMGGGLAKNIQYF
TGTGCCAGCATGGGAGGCGGGCTAGCCAAAAACATTCAGTACTTC
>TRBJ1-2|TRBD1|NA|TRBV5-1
CASSSGTVKNYGYTF
TGCGCCAGCAGCTCCGGGACAGTGAAGAACTATGGCTACACCTTC
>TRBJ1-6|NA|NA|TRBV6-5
CASSYQGGSPLHF
TGTGCCAGCAGTTATCAAGGCGGTTCACCCCTCCACTTT